The 5 T cell receptor beta chains listed next were all sequenced from one sample in a study of immune evolution from preneoplasia to lung adenocarcinoma. Sequencing used immunoSEQ multiplex PCR; TCRdb keeps in-frame clones, though not all of them. Here the sample spans thousands of clones, over 75% being singletons. Specimen: FFPE minimally invasive lung adenocarcinoma tissue. The receptors come from an older donor with lung adenocarcinoma.

The chain joins TRBV2 to TRBJ1-2; no clear D. The V end lost 6 bases, the J end lost 8 bases, and 16 bases lay between the germline ends. Germline V gene data show CDR1 as SNHLY and CDR2 as FYNNEI. The CDR3 covers 13 residues. CDR3 in amino acids: CASSPSRQIGYTF. The CDR3 DNA sequence: TGTGCCAGCAGCCCAAGCCGCCAGATCGGCTACACCTTC.

The genes are TRBV18 and TRBJ1-2; tentative D call: TRBD1 (5 bases). Trimming took off 3 bases at V and 5 bases at J, with 10 bases between the two ends. Per the germline V gene, CDR1 is KGHSH and CDR2 is LQKENI. This CDR3 contains 13 residues. CDR3 bases: TGTGCCAGCTCACCGGACGGGACTTATGGCTACACCTTC. Amino acid sequence: CASSPDGTYGYTF.

This clone was seen a few times. V gene TRBV7-6 combines with J gene TRBJ2-1; 8 nucleotides agree with TRBD2. Germline V gives CDR1 SGHVS, CDR2 FNYEAQ. The junction had 5 bases not matched to a gene; V was cut back by 5 bases and J by 2 bases. The CDR3 length is 15 residues. The CDR3 DNA reads as TGTGCCAGCAGCCCTCTTAGCGGGACCTACAATGAGCAGTTCTTC. Amino acid sequence: CASSPLSGTYNEQFF.

The chain carries TRBV19 and TRBJ1-1, with D hard to call. This CDR3 contains 17 residues. With 0 bases removed from V and 0 bases from J, the gap between germline ends came to 14 bases. In germline, CDR1 is LNHDA, CDR2 SQIVND (reference sequence). The CDR3, as DNA: TGTGCCAGTAGTATAGATCCTAACACACCAATGAACACTGAAGCTTTCTTT. Its protein is CASSIDPNTPMNTEAFF.

This sequence joins TRBV6-4 and TRBJ2-4, with D perhaps being TRBD1 or TRBD2 (5 bases each). This CDR3 is built from 14 residues. Germline V CDR1 and CDR2: MRHNA, SNTAGT. Trimming took 8 bases from V and 4 from J, leaving 15 bases between them. CDR3 loop: CASPSEGTKNIQYF. In DNA, the CDR3 is TGTGCCAGCCCCAGCGAGGGGACGAAAAACATTCAGTACTTC.